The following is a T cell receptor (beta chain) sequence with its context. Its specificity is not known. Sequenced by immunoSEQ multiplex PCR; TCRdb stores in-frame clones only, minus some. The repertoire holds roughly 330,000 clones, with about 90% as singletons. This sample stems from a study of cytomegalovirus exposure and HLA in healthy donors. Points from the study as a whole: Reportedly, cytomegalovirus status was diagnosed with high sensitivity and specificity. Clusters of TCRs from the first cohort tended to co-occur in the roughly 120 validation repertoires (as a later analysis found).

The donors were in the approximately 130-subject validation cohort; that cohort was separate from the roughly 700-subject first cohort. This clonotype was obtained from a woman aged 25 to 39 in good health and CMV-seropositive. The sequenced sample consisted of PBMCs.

This CDR3 is CASSEAADGYSNQPQHF. The CDR3 DNA reads TGTGCCAGCAGTGAAGCGGCGGACGGGTATAGCAATCAGCCCCAGCATTTT. The J gene is TRBJ1-5, the V gene TRBV2; D gene uncertain. Trimming cost V 0 bases and J 0 bases, with 12 bases left between them. Looked up from germline, CDR1 is SNHLY and CDR2 is FYNNEI. The CDR3 covers 17 residues.